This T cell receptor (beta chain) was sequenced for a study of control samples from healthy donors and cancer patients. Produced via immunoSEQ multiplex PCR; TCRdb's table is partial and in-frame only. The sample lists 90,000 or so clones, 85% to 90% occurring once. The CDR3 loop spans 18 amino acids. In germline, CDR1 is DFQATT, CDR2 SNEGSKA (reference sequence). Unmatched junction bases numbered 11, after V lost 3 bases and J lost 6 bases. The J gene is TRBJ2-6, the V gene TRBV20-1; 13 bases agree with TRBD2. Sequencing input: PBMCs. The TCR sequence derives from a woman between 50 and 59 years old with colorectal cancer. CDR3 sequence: CSASLTSGGAYKANVLTF. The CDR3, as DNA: TGCAGTGCTAGTCTAACTAGCGGGGGGGCCTATAAGGCCAACGTCCTGACTTTC.